This TCR beta chain originates from a study of OX40 agonist ivuxolimab in advanced cancers. About the study: Patients were treated with ivuxolimab, an agonistic anti-OX40 (CD134) antibody.

Using immunoSEQ multiplex PCR, the repertoire was profiled, and TCRdb retains in-frame clones only, with some absent. Altogether 65,000 to 70,000 clones are present, more than 60% being singletons, with the ten largest covering 1.5% to 2%. A remark on this clone: Its antigen is unknown.

Autoimmune disease history or systemic immunosuppression excluded patients. Germline V CDR1 and CDR2: KGHSH, LQKENI. CDR3 size: 14 residues. The V end was cut by 2 bases, the J end by 5 bases, with 12 bases between. Findings and caveats of the study: Low normalized T-cell clonal expansion also characterized some of the nonresponders. In general, CD8+ T cells held more expanded clones than CD4+ did, on average.

The sample consisted of CD4+ or CD8+ T cells sorted from blood, taken in a trial of the OX40 agonist ivuxolimab. This clonotype was obtained from an adult with an advanced solid tumor such as melanoma, head and neck, liver or kidney cancer. The V call is TRBV18, the J call TRBJ2-5; no firm D call. This CDR3 reads CASSPAESSETQYF. DNA for the CDR3: TGTGCCAGCTCACCAGCGGAGAGTAGCGAGACCCAGTACTTC.